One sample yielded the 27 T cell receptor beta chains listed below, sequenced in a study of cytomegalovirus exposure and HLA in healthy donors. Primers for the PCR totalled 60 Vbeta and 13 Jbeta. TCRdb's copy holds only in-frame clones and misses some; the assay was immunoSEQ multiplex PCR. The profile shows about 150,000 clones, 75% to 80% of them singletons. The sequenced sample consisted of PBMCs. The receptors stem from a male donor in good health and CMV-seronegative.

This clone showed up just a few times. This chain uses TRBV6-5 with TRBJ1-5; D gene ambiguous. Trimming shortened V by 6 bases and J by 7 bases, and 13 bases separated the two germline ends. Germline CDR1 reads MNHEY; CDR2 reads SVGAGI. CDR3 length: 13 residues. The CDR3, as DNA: TGTGCCAGCAGACGGGCGACGGGGCAGCCCCAGCATTTT. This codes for CASRRATGQPQHF.

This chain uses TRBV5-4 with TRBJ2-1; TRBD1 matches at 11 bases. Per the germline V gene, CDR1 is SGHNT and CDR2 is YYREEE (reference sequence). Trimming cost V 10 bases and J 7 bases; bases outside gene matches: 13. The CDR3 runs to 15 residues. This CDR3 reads CAVNFGTGGENEQFF. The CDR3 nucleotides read TGTGCCGTCAACTTCGGGACAGGGGGAGAGAATGAGCAGTTCTTC.

CDR3 bases: TGTGCCACCAGCGGGGACAGGGTCTATGGCTACACCTTC. This sequence encodes CATSGDRVYGYTF. The J gene is TRBJ1-2, the V gene TRBV15; 9 nucleotides agree with TRBD1. V lost 5 bases to trimming and J lost 4 bases; unmatched junction nucleotides: 2. CDR3 length: 13 residues. Germline V gene lookup returns CDR1 LNHNV and CDR2 YYDKDF (reference sequence).

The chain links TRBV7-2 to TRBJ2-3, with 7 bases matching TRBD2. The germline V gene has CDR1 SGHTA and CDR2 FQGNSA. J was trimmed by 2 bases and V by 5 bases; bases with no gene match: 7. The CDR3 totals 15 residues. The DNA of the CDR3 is TGTGCCAGCAGCACGATAGCGGGTTACACAGATACGCAGTATTTT. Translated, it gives CASSTIAGYTDTQYF.

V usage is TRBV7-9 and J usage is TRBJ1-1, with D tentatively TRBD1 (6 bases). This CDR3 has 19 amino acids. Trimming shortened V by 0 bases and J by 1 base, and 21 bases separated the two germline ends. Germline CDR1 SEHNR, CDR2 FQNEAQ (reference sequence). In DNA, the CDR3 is TGTGCCAGCAGCTTAGCTAGAGGAGAACAGGGAATATGGAACACTGAAGCTTTCTTT. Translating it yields CASSLARGEQGIWNTEAFF.

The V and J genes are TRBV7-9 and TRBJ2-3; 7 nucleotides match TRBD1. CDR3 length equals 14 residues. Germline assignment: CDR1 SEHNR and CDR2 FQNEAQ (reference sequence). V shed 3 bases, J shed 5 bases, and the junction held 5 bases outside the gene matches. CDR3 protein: CASSFGQGEDTQYF. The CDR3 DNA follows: TGTGCCAGCAGCTTCGGCCAGGGGGAAGATACGCAGTATTTT.

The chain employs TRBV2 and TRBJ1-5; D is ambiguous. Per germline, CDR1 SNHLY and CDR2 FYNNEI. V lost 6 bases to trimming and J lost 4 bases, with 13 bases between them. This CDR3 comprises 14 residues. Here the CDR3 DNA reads TGTGCCAGCAGGCCAGGCTCCAGGAATCAGCCCCAGCATTTT. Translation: CASRPGSRNQPQHF.

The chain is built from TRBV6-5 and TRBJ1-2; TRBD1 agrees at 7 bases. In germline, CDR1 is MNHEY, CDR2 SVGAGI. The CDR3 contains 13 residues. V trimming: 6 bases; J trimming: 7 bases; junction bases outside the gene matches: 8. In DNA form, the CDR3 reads TGTGCCAGCAGGAGACAGGGAGAGAGTGGCTACACCTTC. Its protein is CASRRQGESGYTF.

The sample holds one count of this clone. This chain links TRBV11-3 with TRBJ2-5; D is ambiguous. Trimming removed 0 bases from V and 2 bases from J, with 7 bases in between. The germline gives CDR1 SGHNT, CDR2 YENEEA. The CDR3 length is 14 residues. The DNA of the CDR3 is TGTGCCAGCAGCTTAGATAGCCAACAAGAGACCCAGTACTTC. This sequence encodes CASSLDSQQETQYF.

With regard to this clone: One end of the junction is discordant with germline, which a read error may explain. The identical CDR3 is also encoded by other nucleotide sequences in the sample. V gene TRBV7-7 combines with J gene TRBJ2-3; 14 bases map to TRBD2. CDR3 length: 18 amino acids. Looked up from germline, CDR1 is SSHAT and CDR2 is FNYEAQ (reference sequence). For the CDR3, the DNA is TGTGCTAGCAGCTTACGGGGACTAGCGGGGGCTAGCACAGATACGCAGTATTTT. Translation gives CASSLRGLAGASTDTQYF.

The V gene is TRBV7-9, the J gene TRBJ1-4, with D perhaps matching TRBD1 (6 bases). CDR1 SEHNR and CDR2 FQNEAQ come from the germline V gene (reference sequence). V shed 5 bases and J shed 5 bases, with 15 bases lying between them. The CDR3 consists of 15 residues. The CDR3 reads CASSPRTAQNEKLFF. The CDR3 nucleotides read TGTGCCAGCAGCCCCCGGACAGCCCAGAATGAAAAACTGTTTTTT.

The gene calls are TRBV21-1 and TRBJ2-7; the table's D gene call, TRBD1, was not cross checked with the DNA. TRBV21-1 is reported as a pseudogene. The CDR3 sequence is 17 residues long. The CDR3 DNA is TGTGCCAGCAGCAAGATTGAGGGACAGGGGGACTCCTACGAGCAGTACTTC. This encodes CASSKIEGQGDSYEQYF.

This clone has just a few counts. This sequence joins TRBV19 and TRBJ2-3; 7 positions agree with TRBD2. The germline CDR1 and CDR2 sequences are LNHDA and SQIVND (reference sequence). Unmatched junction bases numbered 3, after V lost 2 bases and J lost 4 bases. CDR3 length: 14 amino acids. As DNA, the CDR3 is TGTGCCAGTAGTATAACGGGGGGTCCAGATACGCAGTATTTT. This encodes CASSITGGPDTQYF.

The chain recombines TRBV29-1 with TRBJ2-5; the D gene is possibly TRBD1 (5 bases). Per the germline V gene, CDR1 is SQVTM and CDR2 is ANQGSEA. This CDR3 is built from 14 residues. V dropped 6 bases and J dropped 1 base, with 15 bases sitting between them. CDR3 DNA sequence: TGCAGCGTGCCCAGGTGGGGCCCCCAAGAGACCCAGTACTTC. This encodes CSVPRWGPQETQYF. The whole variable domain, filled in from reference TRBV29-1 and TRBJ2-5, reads SAVISQKPSRDICQRGTSLTIQCQVDSQVTMMFWYRQQPGQSLTLIATANQGSEATYESGFVIDKFPISRPNLTFSTLTVSNMSPEDSSIYLCSVPRWGPQETQYFGPGTRLLVL.

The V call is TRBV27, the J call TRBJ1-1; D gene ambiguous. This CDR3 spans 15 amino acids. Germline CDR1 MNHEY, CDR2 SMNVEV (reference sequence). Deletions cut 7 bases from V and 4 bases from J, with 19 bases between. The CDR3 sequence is CASTPLREGLTEAFF. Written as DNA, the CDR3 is TGTGCCAGCACCCCCCTGAGGGAGGGCCTCACTGAAGCTTTCTTT.

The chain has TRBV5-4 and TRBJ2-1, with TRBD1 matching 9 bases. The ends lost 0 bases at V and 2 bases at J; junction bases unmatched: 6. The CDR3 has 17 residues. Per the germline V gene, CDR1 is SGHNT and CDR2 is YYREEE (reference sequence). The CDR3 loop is CASSLGGQGPPYNEQFF. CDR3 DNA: TGTGCCAGCAGCTTGGGGGGACAGGGACCTCCCTACAATGAGCAGTTCTTC.

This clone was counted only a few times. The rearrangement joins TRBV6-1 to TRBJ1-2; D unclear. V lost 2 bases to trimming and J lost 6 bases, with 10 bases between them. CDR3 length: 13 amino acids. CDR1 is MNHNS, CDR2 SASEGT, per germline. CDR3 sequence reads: CASSESRRNGYTF. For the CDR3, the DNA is TGTGCCAGCAGTGAAAGTCGCAGGAATGGCTACACCTTC.

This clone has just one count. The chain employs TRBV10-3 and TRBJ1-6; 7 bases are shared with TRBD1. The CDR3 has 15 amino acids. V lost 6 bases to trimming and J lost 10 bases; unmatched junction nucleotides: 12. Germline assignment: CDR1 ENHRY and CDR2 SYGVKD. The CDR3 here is CAIRQGRFENSPLHF. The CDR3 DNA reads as TGTGCCATCAGACAGGGGCGCTTCGAAAACTCACCCCTCCACTTT.

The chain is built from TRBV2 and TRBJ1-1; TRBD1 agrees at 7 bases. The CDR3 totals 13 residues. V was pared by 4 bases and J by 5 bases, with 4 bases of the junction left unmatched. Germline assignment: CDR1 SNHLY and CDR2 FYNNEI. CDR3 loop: CASSVTGETEAFF. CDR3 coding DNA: TGTGCCAGCAGTGTTACAGGGGAGACTGAAGCTTTCTTT.

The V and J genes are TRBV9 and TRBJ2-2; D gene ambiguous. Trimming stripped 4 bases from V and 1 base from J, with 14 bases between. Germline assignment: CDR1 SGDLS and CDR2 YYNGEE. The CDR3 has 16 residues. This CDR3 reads CASSPRSLMNTGELFF. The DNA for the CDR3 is TGTGCCAGCAGCCCCCGTAGCCTTATGAACACCGGGGAGCTGTTTTTT.

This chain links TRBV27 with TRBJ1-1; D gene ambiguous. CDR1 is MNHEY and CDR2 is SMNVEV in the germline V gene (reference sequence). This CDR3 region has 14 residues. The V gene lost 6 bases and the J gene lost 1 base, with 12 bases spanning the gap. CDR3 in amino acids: CASSHRLPNTEAFF. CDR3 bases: TGTGCCAGCAGCCACCGACTACCGAACACTGAAGCTTTCTTT.

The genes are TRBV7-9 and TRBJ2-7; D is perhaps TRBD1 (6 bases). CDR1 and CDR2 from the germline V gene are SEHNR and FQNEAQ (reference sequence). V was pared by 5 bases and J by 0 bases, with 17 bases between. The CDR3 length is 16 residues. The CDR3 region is CASSADSGISSYEQYF. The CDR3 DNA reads TGTGCCAGCAGCGCGGACAGTGGGATTAGCTCCTACGAGCAGTACTTC. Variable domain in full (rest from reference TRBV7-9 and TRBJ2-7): DTGVSQNPRHKITKRGQNVTFRCDPISEHNRLYWYRQTLGQGPEFLTYFQNEAQLEKSRLLSDRFSAERPKGSFSTLEIQRTEQGDSAMYLCASSADSGISSYEQYFGPGTRLTVT.

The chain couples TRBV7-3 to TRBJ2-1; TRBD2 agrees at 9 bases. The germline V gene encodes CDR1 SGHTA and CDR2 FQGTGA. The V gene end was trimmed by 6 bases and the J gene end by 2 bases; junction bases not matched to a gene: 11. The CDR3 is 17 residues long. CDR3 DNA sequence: TGTGCCAGCAGTCCAAGTAGTCTAGCGGGGACCTACAATGAGCAGTTCTTC. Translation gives CASSPSSLAGTYNEQFF. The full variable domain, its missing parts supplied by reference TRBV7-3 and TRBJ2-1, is GAGVSQTPSNKVTEKGKYVELRCDPISGHTALYWYRQSLGQGPEFLIYFQGTGAADDSGLPNDRFFAVRPEGSVSTLKIQRTERGDSAVYLCASSPSSLAGTYNEQFFGPGTRLTVL.

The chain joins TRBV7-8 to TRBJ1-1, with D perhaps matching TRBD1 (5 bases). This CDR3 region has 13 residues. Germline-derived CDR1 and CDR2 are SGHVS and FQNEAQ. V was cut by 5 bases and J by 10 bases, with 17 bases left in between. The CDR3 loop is CASSPLAGGGAFF. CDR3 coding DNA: TGTGCCAGCAGCCCTCTAGCGGGGGGGGGAGCTTTCTTT.

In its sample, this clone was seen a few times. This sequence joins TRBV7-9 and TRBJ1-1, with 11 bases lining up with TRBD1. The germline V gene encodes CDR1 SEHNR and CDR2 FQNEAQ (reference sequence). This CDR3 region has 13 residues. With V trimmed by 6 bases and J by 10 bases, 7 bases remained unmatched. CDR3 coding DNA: TGTGCCAGCAGTAGTCTGGGACAGGGGGTAGCTTTCTTT. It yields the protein CASSSLGQGVAFF.

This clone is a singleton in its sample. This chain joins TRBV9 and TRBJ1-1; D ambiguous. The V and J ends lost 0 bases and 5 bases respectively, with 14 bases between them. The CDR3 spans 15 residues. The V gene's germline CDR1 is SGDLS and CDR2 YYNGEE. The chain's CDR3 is CASSVGLSGGTEAFF. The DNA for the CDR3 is TGTGCCAGCAGCGTAGGCCTCAGCGGCGGTACTGAAGCTTTCTTT.

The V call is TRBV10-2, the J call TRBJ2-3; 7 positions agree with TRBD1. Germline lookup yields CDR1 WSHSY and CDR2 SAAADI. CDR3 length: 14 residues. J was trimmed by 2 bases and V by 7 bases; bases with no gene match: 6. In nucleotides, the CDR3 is TGCGCCAGCATCCAGGGGGATATCACAGATACGCAGTATTTT. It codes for CASIQGDITDTQYF.